What follows are 29 T cell receptor beta chains derived from one specimen sequenced in a study of T cell responses to AZD1222 COVID-19 vaccine. Here immunoSEQ multiplex PCR was the method, and the copy in TCRdb shows in-frame clones only, minus some. Here the sample spans approximately 160,000 clones, 90% being singletons. The sample here was peripheral blood, taken on day 0 of AZD1222 vaccination. These receptors came from an adult in good health.

V gene TRBV15 combines with J gene TRBJ1-4; TRBD1 is a possible D gene (6 bases). Germline V gives CDR1 LNHNV, CDR2 YYDKDF (reference sequence). CDR3 length: 16 amino acids. Trimming pared 0 bases from V and 6 bases from J, leaving 14 bases between. CDR3 in DNA: TGTGCCACCAGCAGAGATATCGGAGGGGGGGATGAAAAACTGTTTTTT. Encoded protein: CATSRDIGGGDEKLFF. Variable domain in full (rest from reference TRBV15 and TRBJ1-4): DAMVIQNPRYQVTQFGKPVTLSCSQTLNHNVMYWYQQKSSQAPKLLFHYYDKDFNNEADTPDNFQSRRPNTSFCFLDIRSPGLGDTAMYLCATSRDIGGGDEKLFFGSGTQLSVL.

The V gene is TRBV18, the J gene TRBJ1-1; 8 positions match TRBD1. V shed 6 bases and J 8 bases; nucleotides not matched to a gene: 8. Germline V gene data show CDR1 as KGHSH and CDR2 as LQKENI. The CDR3 loop spans 13 amino acids. The CDR3 region has the DNA TGTGCCAGCTCGTCAGGGGGCCCCTGGGAAGCTTTCTTT. As protein: CASSSGGPWEAFF.

The chain is built from TRBV12-5 and TRBJ2-2; TRBD1 aligns across 8 bases. The CDR3 runs to 15 residues. With 6 bases clipped from V and 6 bases from J, the junction kept 9 bases outside the gene matches. Germline V lookup: CDR1 LGHNT, CDR2 FRNRAP. This chain's CDR3 is CASGSTTRGPGELFF. The CDR3 nucleotides are TGTGCTAGTGGCTCCACTACCAGGGGGCCCGGGGAGCTGTTTTTT.

This chain joins TRBV6-5 and TRBJ1-2, with a tentative D call TRBD1 (5 bases). V was shortened by 6 bases and J by 7 bases, with 21 bases between the two germline ends. Germline V lookup: CDR1 MNHEY, CDR2 SVGAGI. The CDR3 length is 15 residues. CDR3 loop: CASSGGSGIFSGYTF. In nucleotides, the CDR3 is TGTGCCAGCAGCGGGGGGTCGGGGATTTTCTCTGGCTACACCTTC.

The chain is built from TRBV4-3 and TRBJ2-7; weak D call: TRBD1 (6 bases). The CDR3 covers 16 residues. In germline, CDR1 is LGHNA, CDR2 YSLEER. V lost 1 base and J 2 bases, leaving 15 bases between the germline ends. DNA for the CDR3: TGCGCCAGCAGCCAAGGGACAGTTGAAGGGACCTACGAGCAGTACTTC. Amino acids: CASSQGTVEGTYEQYF.

The genes are TRBV5-8 and TRBJ2-1, with 11 bases identical to TRBD2. Germline V gives CDR1 SGHTS, CDR2 YDEGEE. Trimming removed 7 bases from V and 7 bases from J; junction bases left unmatched: 19. The CDR3 has 18 amino acids. This CDR3 reads CASVAPSGGPTLLNEQFF. For the CDR3, the DNA is TGTGCCAGCGTTGCCCCTAGCGGGGGGCCCACTCTCTTGAATGAGCAGTTCTTC.

V usage is TRBV12-3 or TRBV12-4 and J usage is TRBJ1-2, with D unclear. This CDR3 contains 13 residues. The V end lost 1 base, the J end lost 4 bases, and 7 bases lay between the germline ends. The CDR3 sequence: CASSLGAAYGYTF. The CDR3 DNA reads as TGTGCCAGCAGTTTAGGGGCAGCCTATGGCTACACCTTC.

This clone was counted a single time. The genes are TRBV7-2 and TRBJ2-7; D remains unclear. CDR3 length equals 14 residues. Trimming removed 1 base at V and 0 bases at J, with 7 bases between. CDR1 is SGHTA and CDR2 is FQGNSA in the germline V gene. The chain's CDR3 is CASSLDPSSYEQYF. The CDR3 DNA reads as TGTGCCAGCAGCTTAGACCCTAGCTCCTACGAGCAGTACTTC.

The gene calls are TRBV7-2 and TRBJ1-2; 9 bases are a match to TRBD1. Losses at the gene ends were 5 bases for V and 5 bases for J; bases not matched to a gene: 6. CDR1 is SGHTA and CDR2 is FQGNSA in the germline V gene. This CDR3 has 14 residues. The CDR3 bases are TGTGCCAGCAGCCAAGGACAGGGGAAGTATGGCTACACCTTC. Translating gives CASSQGQGKYGYTF.

Regarding this clone: At one end the junction does not follow the germline gene, possibly because of a read error. The rearrangement joins TRBV6-5 to TRBJ2-3; D is unresolved. The CDR3 has 14 amino acids. The germline CDR1 and CDR2 sequences are MNHEY and SVGAGI. CDR3 residues: CASRYWESTDTQYF. DNA for the CDR3: TGTGCCAGCAGGTACTGGGAAAGCACAGATACGCAGTATTTT.

This clone was recorded a few times. This sequence joins TRBV19 and TRBJ1-4; D remains unclear. Germline CDR1 LNHDA, CDR2 SQIVND (reference sequence). The CDR3 contains 15 residues. Trimming pared 7 bases from V and 0 bases from J, leaving 12 bases between. CDR3 in amino acids: CASTPWGATNEKLFF. The CDR3 nucleotides are TGTGCCAGTACCCCGTGGGGTGCAACTAATGAAAAACTGTTTTTT.

This rearrangement joins TRBV7-2 to TRBJ2-2; no reliable D call. The CDR3 spans 14 residues. V was clipped by 5 bases and J by 3 bases, with 10 bases between them. Per germline, CDR1 SGHTA and CDR2 FQGNSA. CDR3 nucleotides: TGTGCCAGCAGCCCCGGGTCTGACACCGGGGAGCTGTTTTTT. It is translated as CASSPGSDTGELFF.

The chain uses TRBV30 and TRBJ1-2; no clear D gene. This CDR3 is 13 amino acids long. Trimming removed 2 bases from V and 6 bases from J, with 13 bases in between. Germline V CDR1 and CDR2: GTSNPN, SVGIG (reference sequence). CDR3 nucleotide sequence: TGTGCCTGGAGTTCTCAGACGGTTAATGGCTACACCTTC. Translating gives CAWSSQTVNGYTF.

The CDR3 loop reads CASSLRENTEAFF. The CDR3 DNA follows: TGTGCCAGCAGCCTTAGGGAAAACACTGAAGCTTTCTTT. This chain uses TRBV27 with TRBJ1-1; D unclear. The CDR3 covers 13 residues. Deletions cut 6 bases from V and 2 bases from J, with 10 bases between. Germline V gives CDR1 MNHEY, CDR2 SMNVEV (reference sequence).

This sequence joins TRBV5-1 and TRBJ1-2; 7 bases match TRBD1. V gave up 0 bases and J gave up 4 bases; unmatched junction bases: 3. Per germline, CDR1 SGHRS and CDR2 YFSETQ. The CDR3 has 14 residues. The CDR3 DNA sequence: TGCGCCAGCAGCTTGGGGGACAGATCCTATGGCTACACCTTC. It codes for CASSLGDRSYGYTF.

The chain employs TRBV5-5 and TRBJ1-1; the D gene is possibly TRBD1 (5 bases). CDR1 and CDR2 from the germline V gene are SGHKS and YYEKEE (reference sequence). Trimming took 4 bases from V and 3 from J, leaving 19 bases between them. CDR3 length equals 16 residues. The CDR3 DNA follows: TGTGCCAGCAGCCACCGGAGTGAGGGGTTGTACACTGAAGCTTTCTTT. Its protein is CASSHRSEGLYTEAFF.

This sequence joins TRBV4-3 and TRBJ2-2; D uncertain. The CDR3 totals 14 residues. The V and J ends lost 0 bases and 4 bases respectively, with 6 bases between them. Germline CDR1 reads LGHNA; CDR2 reads YSLEER. The CDR3 DNA sequence: TGCGCCAGCAGCCAAGACATCGGCACCGGGGAGCTGTTTTTT. Protein: CASSQDIGTGELFF.

This clone was seen just once. The gene calls are TRBV5-1 and TRBJ2-7; 10 nucleotides line up with TRBD1. The germline V gene encodes CDR1 SGHRS and CDR2 YFSETQ. The CDR3 consists of 14 residues. The trim removed 4 bases at V and 4 bases at J, leaving 5 bases unmatched. CDR3 DNA sequence: TGCGCCAGCAGCACGGGGACAGGGGTTTACGAGCAGTACTTC. Translation gives CASSTGTGVYEQYF.

This chain joins TRBV30 and TRBJ1-2, with 11 bases matching TRBD1. Germline V gene lookup returns CDR1 GTSNPN and CDR2 SVGIG (reference sequence). The CDR3 consists of 14 residues. V was pared by 0 bases and J by 7 bases, with 4 bases of the junction left unmatched. In DNA form, the CDR3 reads TGTGCCTGGAGTGTGCTGGGACAGGGGGTTGGCTACACCTTC. Protein sequence: CAWSVLGQGVGYTF.

The rearrangement uses TRBV6-1 and TRBJ2-7; D gene unclear. V dropped 1 base and J dropped 5 bases, with 18 bases sitting between them. The CDR3 extends over 16 amino acids. Germline V gives CDR1 MNHNS, CDR2 SASEGT. CDR3 nucleotide sequence: TGTGCCAGCAGTGAAGTATGGGCTCCTACCAGTCACGAGCAGTACTTC. Residues: CASSEVWAPTSHEQYF.

In nucleotides, the CDR3 is TGCGCCAGCACCCTACAGGGAGACACTGAAGCTTTCTTT. It encodes CASTLQGDTEAFF. This rearrangement joins TRBV5-1 to TRBJ1-1, with D tentatively TRBD1 (6 bases). Germline V gene lookup returns CDR1 SGHRS and CDR2 YFSETQ. The CDR3 spans 13 residues. V lost 6 bases and J lost 3, with 12 bases in between. Using reference TRBV5-1 and TRBJ1-1 for the parts outside the CDR3, the full variable domain is KAGVTQTPRYLIKTRGQQVTLSCSPISGHRSVSWYQQTPGQGLQFLFEYFSETQRNKGNFPGRFSGRQFSNSRSEMNVSTLELGDSALYLCASTLQGDTEAFFGQGTRLTVV.

This clone has just one count. In DNA, the CDR3 is TGCGCCAGCAGCTTGAAAGGCCAACCGAACACTGAAGCTTTCTTT. It codes for CASSLKGQPNTEAFF. This chain uses TRBV5-1 with TRBJ1-1; D call uncertain. Per germline, CDR1 SGHRS and CDR2 YFSETQ. Trimming shortened V by 1 base and J by 1 base, and 11 bases separated the two germline ends. The CDR3 contains 15 residues.

This chain connects TRBV9 to TRBJ1-1; 9 positions match TRBD1. V shed 4 bases, J shed 3 bases, and the junction held 7 bases outside the gene matches. The CDR3 sequence is 15 residues long. Germline values: CDR1 SGDLS, CDR2 YYNGEE. CDR3 sequence (DNA): TGTGCCAGCAGCATCGATGGACAGGGGTACACTGAAGCTTTCTTT. Its translation is CASSIDGQGYTEAFF. The full variable domain, completed using reference TRBV9 and TRBJ1-1, is DSGVTQTPKHLITATGQRVTLRCSPRSGDLSVYWYQQSLDQGLQFLIQYYNGEERAKGNILERFSAQQFPDLHSELNLSSLELGDSALYFCASSIDGQGYTEAFFGQGTRLTVV.

The gene calls are TRBV15 and TRBJ1-2, with a tentative D call TRBD1 (6 bases). The germline V and J ends were trimmed by 3 bases and 4 bases, with 15 bases remaining between them. The germline V gene encodes CDR1 LNHNV and CDR2 YYDKDF (reference sequence). There are 15 residues in the CDR3. CDR3 sequence reads: CATSRGGTLTYGYTF. For the CDR3, the DNA is TGTGCCACCAGCAGGGGGGGGACACTTACCTATGGCTACACCTTC.

The V call is TRBV9, the J call TRBJ1-2, with D uncertain. The CDR3 extends over 13 amino acids. Germline V lookup: CDR1 SGDLS, CDR2 YYNGEE. V was cut by 1 base and J by 4 bases, with 8 bases left in between. The chain's CDR3 is CASSVKGGYGYTF. The CDR3 DNA reads TGTGCCAGCAGCGTAAAGGGAGGCTATGGCTACACCTTC.

The gene calls are TRBV11-2 and TRBJ1-6; TRBD1 matches at 10 bases. With 4 bases clipped from V and 7 bases from J, the junction kept 13 bases outside the gene matches. Germline CDR1 and CDR2: SGHAT and FQNNGV. The CDR3 covers 18 residues. The CDR3 reads CASSSHPPWTGGNSPLHF. The CDR3 nucleotides read TGTGCCAGCAGCTCCCACCCTCCCTGGACAGGGGGAAATTCACCCCTCCACTTT. Looking up the rest from reference TRBV11-2 and TRBJ1-6 gives the full variable domain: EAGVAQSPRYKIIEKRQSVAFWCNPISGHATLYWYQQILGQGPKLLIQFQNNGVVDDSQLPKDRFSAERLKGVDSTLKIQPAKLEDSAVYLCASSSHPPWTGGNSPLHFGNGTRLTVT.

This clone was seen only once. The gene calls are TRBV7-2 and TRBJ1-2; D perhaps matches TRBD1 (6 bases). Germline lookup yields CDR1 SGHTA and CDR2 FQGNSA. The CDR3 is made up of 15 amino acids. V shed 5 bases and J shed 2 bases, with 15 bases lying between them. CDR3 bases: TGTGCCAGCAGCCCCGGAGGGGGGCAGAACTATGGCTACACCTTC. Residues: CASSPGGGQNYGYTF.

This clone showed up just a few times. The V gene is TRBV9, the J gene TRBJ2-2, with 9 bases lining up with TRBD2. The CDR3 runs 15 residues. With 3 bases clipped from V and 6 bases from J, the junction kept 6 bases outside the gene matches. Germline V gene lookup returns CDR1 SGDLS and CDR2 YYNGEE. CDR3 DNA: TGTGCCAGCAGCGCAGGCGGGGGGGCCCCCGGGGAGCTGTTTTTT. It translates to CASSAGGGAPGELFF.

This clone has just one count. This chain connects TRBV9 to TRBJ1-2; tentative D call: TRBD1 (5 bases). V was trimmed by 9 bases and J by 10 bases, leaving 13 bases between them. CDR3 length: 10 amino acids. The germline CDR1 and CDR2 sequences are SGDLS and YYNGEE. The CDR3 sequence is CAKGGDDYTF. CDR3 coding DNA: TGTGCCAAGGGTGGGGACGACTACACCTTC.